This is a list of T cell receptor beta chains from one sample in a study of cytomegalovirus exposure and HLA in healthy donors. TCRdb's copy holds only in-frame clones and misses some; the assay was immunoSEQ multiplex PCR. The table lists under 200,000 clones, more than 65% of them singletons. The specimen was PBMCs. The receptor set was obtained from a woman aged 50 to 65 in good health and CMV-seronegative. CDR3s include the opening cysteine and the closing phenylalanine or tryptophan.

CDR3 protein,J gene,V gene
CSSSAQLVGETQYF,TRBJ2-5,TRBV7-9
CSVERDYGYTF,TRBJ1-2,TRBV29-1
CASSWPGQVGETQYF,TRBJ2-5,TRBV5-6
CASSFAPQSSYEQYF,-,TRBV27
CASSSLGQGYGYTF,TRBJ1-2,TRBV27
CASSPPGQGIFFF,TRBJ2-1,TRBV18
CASSDGGQGLGAKNIQYF,TRBJ2-4,TRBV2
CASSLSGTYEQYF,TRBJ2-7,TRBV28
CASSPRQGLWYGYTF,TRBJ1-2,TRBV27
CARNIMAAEQFF,TRBJ2-1,TRBV6-4
CAISESGGSYEQYF,TRBJ2-7,TRBV10-3
CAWSVTGANEQFF,TRBJ2-1,TRBV30
CASSLRAPYTGELFF,TRBJ2-2,TRBV7-3
CASSGRSGRGNEQFF,TRBJ2-1,TRBV2
CASSQGYSGNPYEQYF,TRBJ2-7,TRBV4-3
CASSLGLTGEEAGYTF,TRBJ1-2,TRBV5-6
CSVAEGAQAFF,TRBJ1-1,TRBV29-1
CASSPGGTSNTGELFF,TRBJ2-2,TRBV5-1
CASSEGGPNTEAFF,TRBJ1-1,TRBV10-1
CASSYVRGGVYNEQFF,TRBJ2-1,TRBV6-5
CASSQVGGGYEQYF,TRBJ2-7,TRBV4-3
CASSEGIDYEQYF,TRBJ2-7,TRBV18
CATGTVGSNIQYF,TRBJ2-4,TRBV19
CASSPQGAGNTIYF,TRBJ1-3,TRBV6-5
CASSLSPGGYEQYF,TRBJ2-7,TRBV27
CASSAPVLAGTDTQYF,TRBJ2-3,TRBV4-3
CASSPRTSGRYEQYF,TRBJ2-5,TRBV18
CVSSMYSDSYEQYF,TRBJ2-7,TRBV19
CASSPRQGDTQYF,TRBJ2-3,TRBV5-1
CASSVEAGVYGYTF,TRBJ1-2,TRBV2
CATLTGGGWSPLHF,TRBJ1-6,TRBV28
CASSFDRGLYNSPLHF,TRBJ1-6,TRBV27